These 21 T cell receptor beta chains were all obtained from the same sample, sequenced in a study of PD-1 blockade in classical Hodgkin lymphoma. Assay: immunoSEQ multiplex PCR; the TCRdb copy retains only in-frame clones and omits some. The sample contains 99,000 or so clones, more than 70% of which appear only once. Time point specified: cycle 4 day 1 (C4D1), after about 6 weeks of nivolumab. Each of the patients experienced relapse following autologous stem cell transplantation, and their brentuximab vedotin exposure differed. This sample comprised peripheral blood mononuclear cells (PBMCs), obtained before the fourth cycle of nivolumab. The receptors stem from a human donor with classical Hodgkin lymphoma.

CDR3 amino acids: CASSQHTGVTSGNTIYF. Here the CDR3 DNA reads TGTGCCAGCAGTCAACATACAGGGGTAACCTCTGGAAACACCATATATTTT. The gene calls are TRBV25-1 and TRBJ1-3; 7 positions match TRBD1. The CDR3 loop spans 17 amino acids. CDR1 is MGHDK and CDR2 is SYGVNS in the germline V gene. V was clipped by 5 bases and J by 0 bases; unmatched bases: 10.

The chain has TRBV6-6 and TRBJ1-4; 7 positions agree with TRBD1. The CDR3 consists of 14 residues. Germline V lookup: CDR1 MNHNY, CDR2 SVGAGI (reference sequence). V trimming: 5 bases; J trimming: 2 bases; junction bases outside the gene matches: 2. DNA of the CDR3: TGTGCCAGCAGTACACAGGGGACTAATGAAAAACTGTTTTTT. It codes for CASSTQGTNEKLFF.

V usage is TRBV6-1 and J usage is TRBJ2-7; 8 bases fit TRBD1. The ends lost 3 bases at V and 4 bases at J; junction bases unmatched: 11. The CDR3 spans 16 residues. Germline assignment: CDR1 MNHNS and CDR2 SASEGT. DNA for the CDR3: TGTGCCAGCAGTGACCGGGACAGGAGGGGTTCGTACGAGCAGTACTTC. Protein product: CASSDRDRRGSYEQYF.

The V gene is TRBV7-2, the J gene TRBJ1-1, with D perhaps TRBD1 (5 bases). Germline V gives CDR1 SGHTA, CDR2 FQGNSA. Trimming pared 5 bases from V and 5 bases from J, leaving 18 bases between. This CDR3 is 15 amino acids long. CDR3 nucleotides: TGTGCCAGCAGCATAAGAAACCTCAGGGAGACTGAAGCTTTCTTT. It is translated as CASSIRNLRETEAFF.

J is TRBJ2-1 and V is TRBV12-5; 11 bases map to TRBD1. CDR1 LGHNT and CDR2 FRNRAP come from the germline V gene. The CDR3 runs to 20 residues. V was clipped by 0 bases and J by 4 bases; unmatched bases: 14. CDR3 nucleotides: TGTGCTAGTGGTTTGGTCCCGGGACAGGGGGTCCCAAATCCTTACAATGAGCAGTTCTTC. Translation: CASGLVPGQGVPNPYNEQFF.

This chain connects TRBV4-1 to TRBJ1-1; D perhaps matches TRBD1 (6 bases). The CDR3 is 14 residues long. V gave up 5 bases and J gave up 1 base, with 11 bases separating them. Germline CDR1 MGHRA, CDR2 YSYEKL. The CDR3 sequence is CASSSWDKNTEAFF. Here the CDR3 DNA reads TGCGCCAGCAGCTCGTGGGACAAGAACACTGAAGCTTTCTTT.

Concerning this clone itself: A much larger clone lies a single base off, so this may be a read error. This chain joins TRBV11-3 and TRBJ2-7; D is undetermined. Germline loops: CDR1 SGHNT, CDR2 YENEEA. The CDR3 contains 14 residues. Trimming removed 2 bases at V and 0 bases at J, with 8 bases between. CDR3 in amino acids: CASSLSLSSYEQYF. CDR3 DNA sequence: TGTGCCAGCAGCTTATCCCTGAGCTCCTACGAGCAGTACTTC.

The chain is built from TRBV6-1 and TRBJ1-2; D gene unclear. This CDR3 has 12 residues. CDR1 and CDR2 (germline): MNHNS, SASEGT. Deletions cut 8 bases from V and 7 bases from J, with 14 bases between. The CDR3 DNA follows: TGTGCCAGCCACGAGGAGGTTTTTGGCTACACCTTC. This encodes CASHEEVFGYTF.

The chain has TRBV4-1 and TRBJ2-1; possible D gene TRBD1, 5 bases. Trimming stripped 3 bases from V and 1 base from J, with 7 bases between. This CDR3 spans 14 amino acids. Germline CDR1 and CDR2: MGHRA and YSYEKL. CDR3 sequence: CASSHRGSYNEQFF. The CDR3 nucleotides read TGCGCCAGCAGCCATAGGGGTTCCTACAATGAGCAGTTCTTC.

The V and J genes are TRBV5-8 and TRBJ2-3; D assignment may be TRBD1 or TRBD2 (5 bases each). The ends were cut back, 0 bases at V and 2 bases at J, with 10 bases in the middle. There are 15 residues in the CDR3. Germline loops: CDR1 SGHTS, CDR2 YDEGEE. The CDR3 sequence: CASSLVSGPTDTQYF. In nucleotides, the CDR3 is TGTGCCAGCAGCTTGGTTTCGGGACCCACAGATACGCAGTATTTT.

In its sample, this clone was seen once. The CDR3 region has the DNA TGTGCCAGCAGCTTACAGACTAGCGGGAGTTACCGCGAGCAGTACTTC. Protein sequence: CASSLQTSGSYREQYF. The chain uses TRBV7-9 and TRBJ2-7; 12 nucleotides align to TRBD2. The CDR3 consists of 16 residues. Germline V gives CDR1 SEHNR, CDR2 FQNEAQ (reference sequence). Trimming cost V 2 bases and J 6 bases; bases outside gene matches: 8. Full variable domain (remainder filled in from reference TRBV7-9 and TRBJ2-7): DTGVSQNPRHKITKRGQNVTFRCDPISEHNRLYWYRQTLGQGPEFLTYFQNEAQLEKSRLLSDRFSAERPKGSFSTLEIQRTEQGDSAMYLCASSLQTSGSYREQYFGPGTRLTVT.

The chain employs TRBV20-1 and TRBJ2-1; 8 bases are shared with TRBD1. Germline lookup yields CDR1 DFQATT and CDR2 SNEGSKA (reference sequence). With V trimmed by 6 bases and J by 15 bases, 10 bases remained unmatched. CDR3 length equals 11 residues. CDR3 in DNA: TGCAGTGCAACGAATCAGGGGGCCGGGTTCTTC. It codes for CSATNQGAGFF.

This chain joins TRBV7-6 and TRBJ2-3, with TRBD2 identical over 8 bases. The CDR3 totals 16 residues. V was pared by 4 bases and J by 6 bases, with 12 bases of the junction left unmatched. In germline, CDR1 is SGHVS, CDR2 FNYEAQ. CDR3: CASSSLRREVGDTQYF. CDR3 sequence (DNA): TGTGCCAGCAGCTCCCTACGGCGGGAGGTCGGGGATACGCAGTATTTT.

This clone came up once. The chain recombines TRBV28 with TRBJ1-1; the D gene is possibly TRBD1 (6 bases). V lost 5 bases, J lost 11 bases, and 21 bases lay in between. CDR1 and CDR2 from the germline V gene are MDHEN and SYDVKM. This CDR3 spans 14 amino acids. CDR3 nucleotides: TGTGCCAGCAGTCGGGGGCGCCGAGGGACGCGGGCTTTCTTT. Amino acids: CASSRGRRGTRAFF.

V and J are TRBV5-1 and TRBJ1-1; 7 bases agree with TRBD1. With V trimmed by 0 bases and J by 5 bases, 4 bases remained unmatched. Germline V CDR1 and CDR2: SGHRS, YFSETQ. This CDR3 comprises 14 residues. The CDR3 loop reads CASSLDRGSTEAFF. The CDR3 nucleotides are TGCGCCAGCAGCTTGGACAGGGGTTCGACTGAAGCTTTCTTT.

V usage is TRBV29-1 and J usage is TRBJ1-3, with TRBD1 as a possible D gene (5 bases). Germline loops: CDR1 SQVTM, CDR2 ANQGSEA. The V end was cut by 4 bases, the J end by 3 bases, with 10 bases between. There are 13 residues in the CDR3. Here the CDR3 reads CSVARGVGNTIYF. CDR3 nucleotide sequence: TGCAGCGTTGCTCGGGGGGTTGGAAACACCATATATTTT.

V is TRBV6-6 and J is TRBJ2-5; D might be TRBD1 or TRBD2, each matching 5 bases. Trimming removed 0 bases at V and 1 base at J, with 6 bases between. CDR3 length: 14 residues. Germline CDR1 reads MNHNY; CDR2 reads SVGAGI (reference sequence). CDR3 amino acids: CASSYSGTQETQYF. Written as DNA, the CDR3 is TGTGCCAGCAGTTACTCCGGGACCCAAGAGACCCAGTACTTC.

The gene calls are TRBV13 and TRBJ1-1, with D perhaps TRBD1 (5 bases). The CDR3 length is 12 residues. Germline assignment: CDR1 PRHDT and CDR2 FYEKMQ (reference sequence). The V and J ends lost 6 bases and 0 bases respectively, with 5 bases between them. The CDR3 DNA follows: TGTGCCAGCAGGGACATGAACACTGAAGCTTTCTTT. Translating gives CASRDMNTEAFF.

This clone was seen a single time. The chain has TRBV19 and TRBJ1-2, with D possibly being TRBD1 (6 bases). V shed 7 bases and J shed 8 bases, with 20 bases lying between them. In germline, CDR1 is LNHDA, CDR2 SQIVND (reference sequence). The CDR3 is made up of 14 amino acids. CDR3 nucleotides: TGTGCCAGTACTGAAGGGAGGGACAAGAGGGGCTACACCTTC. The encoded protein is CASTEGRDKRGYTF.

This sequence joins TRBV7-2 and TRBJ1-4, with D maybe TRBD1 (5 bases). The germline gives CDR1 SGHTA, CDR2 FQGNSA. The CDR3 sequence is 13 residues long. Trimming took off 5 bases at V and 4 bases at J, with 8 bases between the two ends. CDR3 bases: TGTGCCAGCAGCCGGGACTTTAATGAAAAACTGTTTTTT. It codes for CASSRDFNEKLFF.

This clone was counted a single time. One end of the junction varies from germline; a read error may be responsible. The chain uses TRBV5-1 and TRBJ1-4; D may be TRBD1 (6 bases). Germline lookup yields CDR1 SGHRS and CDR2 YFSETQ. This CDR3 has 16 residues. The CDR3 protein is CASSLNTGMWPERLFF. The CDR3 DNA sequence: TGCGCCAGCAGCTTAAACACAGGGATGTGGCCTGAAAGACTGTTTTTT.